This T cell receptor beta chain was obtained from a study of blood T cell repertoires in COVID-19 (dated by TCRdb to about 2020). Study-level background: Samples covering the acute and convalescent phases of COVID-19 were provided by collaborators in the United States, Italy and Spain. The prospective study material was composed of cDNA or gDNA derived from T cells, B-cell-depleted T cells, or PBMCs. Deeply sampled blood TCRbeta repertoires from subjects exposed to, actively infected with, or recovered from COVID-19 were included in the dataset. The repertoires were made available in a free public database intended to serve as a resource for research on the immune response to SARS-CoV-2. The samples were drawn from two sources: the first 160 participants of the ongoing ImmuneRACE study, and 1,200 or so subjects contributed by 6 global collaborators. Sample metadata almost always included a de-identified subject ID, COVID-19 status, age in years and sex. Where available, HLA class I and class II types were obtained from metadata supplied by the sample provider rather than from assay-based typing. What the authors observed across the whole study: Clinical and demographic metadata were provided uncurated, with the amount varying by source and participant.

In regard to this clone: The antigen it binds to is not known. Per-base quality was not reported, and no clone a single base away is much larger than it.

Each collaborating institution followed its own protocols to collect whole blood in K2EDTA tubes. For TCRbeta analysis, collaborators shipped samples in one of three forms: frozen whole blood, isolated PBMCs, or DNA extracted from either of those sample types. The immunoSEQ Assay, a bias-controlled multiplex PCR, was used to amplify TCRbeta CDR3 regions from genomic DNA. Concerning the study's data processing: The number of nucleated cells in each sample was estimated by amplification of reference gene primers within the assay. To quantify the absolute abundance of each unique TCRbeta CDR3 rearrangement, sequence reads were collapsed and filtered. Productive Simpson clonality was computed per sample as the square root of Simpson's diversity index over productive rearrangements. This is the immuneACCESS table as TCRdb keeps it, with only in-frame sequences that have V and J called. A part of the clones is gone; compared with another copy, unresolved V genes explain less than half, and the rest is unexplained. That table gives V, J and clone size, and the DNA gave D and trimming. The sample yields approximately 430,000 clones; 75% to 90% were counted once. Over 1.1% of the sample belongs to the ten largest clones.

Sequenced: peripheral blood. The clonotype originates from a woman younger than 45 with active or convalescent COVID-19.

The nucleotide sequence is given as TGTGCCAGCAGTTTCAGACTGGCGAATGAGCAGTTCTTC. This sequence encodes CASSFRLANEQFF. The chain joins TRBV27 to TRBJ2-1; no D gene can be assigned with confidence. Trimming removed 3 bases from V and 7 bases from J, leaving 10 bases between the germline ends. CDR1 and CDR2 are read off the germline V gene (reference sequence) as MNHEY and SMNVEV. The CDR3 measures 13 amino acids from cysteine to phenylalanine. The CDR3 DNA has 39 bases and is translated from base 1.